This entry is about one TCR beta chain. TCRdb's copy holds only in-frame clones and misses some; the assay was immunoSEQ multiplex PCR. The sample yields almost 100,000 clones, roughly 86% seen once. The entry originates in a study of blood T cell repertoires in COVID-19. Trimming pared 7 bases from V and 4 bases from J, leaving 17 bases between. This CDR3 is 14 amino acids long. Looked up from germline, CDR1 is SNHLY and CDR2 is FYNNEI. The sequence came from a man in his fifties or sixties with acute or convalescent COVID-19. The chain employs TRBV2 and TRBJ2-7; tentative D call: TRBD2 (6 bases). Sequencing input: peripheral blood. CDR3 nucleotide sequence: TGTGCCAGCAAAGGGCCGGCGGAGGGGTACGAGCAGTACTTC. Its protein is CASKGPAEGYEQYF. The full variable domain, its missing parts supplied by reference TRBV2 and TRBJ2-7, is EPEVTQTPSHQVTQMGQEVILRCVPISNHLYFYWYRQILGQKVEFLVSFYNNEISEKSEIFDDQFSVERPDGSNFTLKIRSTKLEDSAMYFCASKGPAEGYEQYFGPGTRLTVT.